This T cell receptor (beta chain) was identified during a study of CD8+ T cells in alopecia areata. Overall study: Affected scalp percentage gauged treated patients' severity. Notes on the study in general: Clonality exceeded that of normal scalp in lesional scalp, most notably in alopecia totalis/universalis.

This clone was counted a few times. No antigen is known for it. Treatment noted: oral pan-JAK inhibitor, 5-10 mg twice daily. RNA extraction was followed by reverse transcription into cDNA, which acted as the sequencing template. TCRdb keeps only in-frame clones here, not all; method: immunoSEQ multiplex PCR. The table lists under 130,000 clones, approximately 90% of them singletons, with around 10% in the top ten. CDR1 is SQVTM and CDR2 is ANQGSEA in the germline V gene. This CDR3 region has 15 residues. The ends lost 0 bases at V and 5 bases at J; junction bases unmatched: 4. This specimen was CD8+ T cells sorted from blood, taken at approximately week 31, from a patient treated with tofacitinib. The receptor was isolated from a human donor with alopecia areata. This rearrangement joins TRBV29-1 to TRBJ2-1; 10 bases are a match to TRBD1. The CDR3 region is CSVEEGTGVDNEQFF. In nucleotides, the CDR3 is TGCAGCGTTGAAGAAGGGACAGGGGTAGACAATGAGCAGTTCTTC.